These 18 T cell receptor beta chains were all obtained from the same sample, sequenced in a study of shared clonotypes between healthy human individuals. Here immunoSEQ multiplex PCR was the method, and the copy in TCRdb shows in-frame clones only, minus some. Found here are over 2 million clones, around 90% of them singletons; the top ten hold 0.3% to 0.4%. The sequencing input was naive CD4+ T cells from PBMCs. Indicated subset: CD45RA+ positively selected. The receptors here all came from a man between 18 and 35 years old in good health. Some clones in this sample may be carry-over from other donors' samples.

The chain uses TRBV6-4 and TRBJ1-5; no firm D call. V lost 1 base and J 1 base, leaving 8 bases between the germline ends. The CDR3 is made up of 15 amino acids. Germline CDR1 and CDR2: MRHNA and SNTAGT. CDR3 residues: CASSDLGSSNQPQHF. The CDR3 nucleotides are TGTGCCAGCAGTGACTTGGGGAGCAGCAATCAGCCCCAGCATTTT.

The chain uses TRBV28 and TRBJ1-2, with no clear D. The germline gives CDR1 MDHEN, CDR2 SYDVKM. V lost 2 bases and J lost 5, with 9 bases in between. The CDR3 has 13 residues. The CDR3 DNA is TGTGCCAGCAGTTTACCGATCGGATATGGCTACACCTTC. Its protein product is CASSLPIGYGYTF.

The chain couples TRBV5-1 to TRBJ2-6; tentative D call: TRBD1 (6 bases). Germline V CDR1 and CDR2: SGHRS, YFSETQ. Trimming took 4 bases from V and 0 from J, leaving 11 bases between them. The CDR3 covers 16 residues. CDR3 loop: CASSTPDSSGANVLTF. The DNA of the CDR3 is TGCGCCAGCAGCACCCCGGACAGCTCTGGGGCCAACGTCCTGACTTTC. The full variable domain, with the rest looked up from reference TRBV5-1 and TRBJ2-6, is KAGVTQTPRYLIKTRGQQVTLSCSPISGHRSVSWYQQTPGQGLQFLFEYFSETQRNKGNFPGRFSGRQFSNSRSEMNVSTLELGDSALYLCASSTPDSSGANVLTFGAGSRLTVL.

This sequence joins TRBV14 and TRBJ1-2, with 8 bases matching TRBD1. The CDR3 loop spans 14 amino acids. V shed 6 bases, J shed 7 bases, and the junction held 10 bases outside the gene matches. Germline CDR1 SGHDN, CDR2 FVKESK. The CDR3 DNA is TGTGCCAGCAGTCGGACAGGGAGTAGTGGTGGCTACACCTTC. Residues: CASSRTGSSGGYTF.

This clone is a singleton in its sample. The chain combines TRBV27 with TRBJ1-4; D is unclear. V was pared by 6 bases and J by 7 bases, with 18 bases between. This CDR3 is built from 15 residues. Germline V gene sequence: CDR1 MNHEY, CDR2 SMNVEV (reference sequence). CDR3 residues: CASSLRDRPGEKLFF. CDR3 coding DNA: TGTGCCAGCAGCCTCCGAGACCGGCCGGGTGAAAAACTGTTTTTT.

The chain recombines TRBV12-1 with TRBJ2-1; the table calls TRBD2, which could not be checked here. TRBV12-1 is flagged as a pseudogene. The CDR3 totals 16 residues. CDR3 region: CASSSAPSGRAVEQFF. DNA for the CDR3: TGTGCCAGCAGCTCCGCGCCTAGCGGGAGGGCTGTGGAGCAGTTCTTC.

The J gene is TRBJ1-2, the V gene TRBV18, with no clear D. Germline V gives CDR1 KGHSH, CDR2 LQKENI. The CDR3 runs to 17 residues. V lost 1 base and J 4 bases, leaving 19 bases between the germline ends. This chain's CDR3 is CASSPQDLEGLSYGYTF. The DNA of the CDR3 is TGTGCCAGCTCACCACAGGATTTGGAGGGATTAAGCTATGGCTACACCTTC.

The J gene is TRBJ2-3, the V gene TRBV10-3; 9 bases line up with TRBD2. After removal of 7 bases from V and 0 bases from J, the junction contained 11 bases not matched to a gene. CDR3 length equals 17 residues. Germline lookup yields CDR1 ENHRY and CDR2 SYGVKD. The CDR3 protein is CAIKGSGSSGSTDTQYF. For the CDR3, the DNA is TGTGCCATCAAAGGTAGCGGGAGTAGTGGTAGCACAGATACGCAGTATTTT.

The chain combines TRBV9 with TRBJ2-7; the D is unclear. Trimming removed 0 bases at V and 2 bases at J, with 9 bases between. The length of the CDR3 is 14 residues. Germline CDR1 is SGDLS and CDR2 is YYNGEE. The CDR3 bases are TGTGCCAGCAGCGTAGATCACAGTACCTACGAGCAGTACTTC. Its translation is CASSVDHSTYEQYF.

The chain employs TRBV30 and TRBJ2-3; the D is unclear. Germline V gene sequence: CDR1 GTSNPN, CDR2 SVGIG (reference sequence). V was pared by 2 bases and J by 6 bases, with 15 bases between. The CDR3 is made up of 14 amino acids. CDR3 protein: CAWSRLVVGDTQYF. CDR3 nucleotide sequence: TGTGCCTGGAGTCGACTCGTGGTAGGGGATACGCAGTATTTT.

As concerns this clone: In the same sample, other DNA sequences code for this CDR3. The chain is built from TRBV28 and TRBJ2-1; D remains ambiguous. The ends were cut back, 5 bases at V and 4 bases at J, with 15 bases in the middle. The CDR3 is 15 residues long. From germline, CDR1 is MDHEN and CDR2 SYDVKM. The CDR3 bases are TGTGCCAGCAGTCGCCCCGGGCCGGTATACAATGAGCAGTTCTTC. It encodes CASSRPGPVYNEQFF.

This clone was observed a handful of times. This rearrangement joins TRBV2 to TRBJ2-1, with unresolved D. The germline CDR1 and CDR2 sequences are SNHLY and FYNNEI. Trimming took 4 bases from V and 11 from J, leaving 15 bases between them. The CDR3 consists of 13 residues. CDR3: CASSVIDDVKQFF. Written as DNA, the CDR3 is TGTGCCAGCAGTGTGATAGACGATGTGAAGCAGTTCTTC. Filled out from reference TRBV2 and TRBJ2-1, the complete variable domain reads EPEVTQTPSHQVTQMGQEVILRCVPISNHLYFYWYRQILGQKVEFLVSFYNNEISEKSEIFDDQFSVERPDGSNFTLKIRSTKLEDSAMYFCASSVIDDVKQFFGPGTRLTVL.

V and J are TRBV9 and TRBJ2-5; possibly TRBD1 or TRBD2 for D (5 bases each). CDR1 and CDR2 from the germline V gene are SGDLS and YYNGEE. The CDR3 contains 15 residues. V dropped 3 bases and J dropped 5 bases, with 17 bases sitting between them. The CDR3 is CASSADRGLGETQYF. The CDR3 DNA sequence: TGTGCCAGCAGCGCTGACCGGGGCCTAGGGGAGACCCAGTACTTC.

The chain has TRBV19 and TRBJ1-6; no firm D call. The CDR3 contains 12 residues. V was clipped by 5 bases and J by 13 bases, with 12 bases between them. The germline V gene encodes CDR1 LNHDA and CDR2 SQIVND (reference sequence). The CDR3 DNA reads TGTGCCAGTAGTGTCCAGCCCGGGCCCCTCCACTTT. This gives the protein CASSVQPGPLHF.

This chain connects TRBV28 to TRBJ2-1; D remains unclear. CDR1 is MDHEN, CDR2 SYDVKM, per germline. V lost 5 bases, J lost 9 bases, and 20 bases lay in between. The CDR3 is 15 amino acids. Here the CDR3 reads CASSPGHGPPSEQFF. As DNA, the CDR3 is TGTGCCAGCAGTCCCGGCCACGGCCCCCCAAGTGAGCAGTTCTTC.

V is TRBV29-1 and J is TRBJ1-2, with 7 nucleotides matching TRBD1. The CDR3 sequence is 13 residues long. Unmatched junction bases numbered 6, after V lost 4 bases and J lost 4 bases. Germline V gene lookup returns CDR1 SQVTM and CDR2 ANQGSEA. CDR3 coding DNA: TGCAGCGTTGTGAGGGCAGGGGGCTATGGCTACACCTTC. It is translated as CSVVRAGGYGYTF.

The chain has TRBV9 and TRBJ1-1, with a possible D match to TRBD1 (5 bases). The CDR3 has 14 residues. Trimming left V 2 bases short and J 4 bases short, with 12 bases between. CDR1 SGDLS and CDR2 YYNGEE come from the germline V gene. The CDR3 region is CASSVDTRATEAFF. The CDR3 DNA is TGTGCCAGCAGCGTCGACACCAGGGCCACTGAAGCTTTCTTT.

The chain uses TRBV7-8 and TRBJ2-3, with 7 bases fitting TRBD2. Germline V gives CDR1 SGHVS, CDR2 FQNEAQ. The CDR3 sequence is 16 residues long. V shed 7 bases and J 2 bases; nucleotides not matched to a gene: 12. The CDR3 region is CASNPVRGLPTDTQYF. The CDR3 region has the DNA TGTGCCAGCAACCCCGTCCGGGGACTACCCACAGATACGCAGTATTTT.